The entry below describes one T cell receptor (beta chain). The data were taken from a study of blood T cell repertoires in COVID-19. At the level of the study: Acute and convalescent COVID-19 samples came from the United States, Italy and Spain.

Measured with immunoSEQ multiplex PCR; TCRdb has only the in-frame clones, and not every one. The sample records under 40,000 clones, over 75% being singletons. Between the trimmed V and J ends, which lost 1 base and 6 bases, there was a span of 14 bases. CDR3 size: 15 residues. The germline gives CDR1 SGHTA, CDR2 FQGNSA. This TCR came from a man aged 65 to 79 with active COVID-19. The rearrangement links TRBV7-2 to TRBJ2-3, with a tentative D call TRBD2 (6 bases). Input material: peripheral blood. The CDR3 reads CASSLGLAPGDTQYF. CDR3 nucleotide sequence: TGTGCCAGCAGCTTAGGGCTAGCGCCTGGGGATACGCAGTATTTT.